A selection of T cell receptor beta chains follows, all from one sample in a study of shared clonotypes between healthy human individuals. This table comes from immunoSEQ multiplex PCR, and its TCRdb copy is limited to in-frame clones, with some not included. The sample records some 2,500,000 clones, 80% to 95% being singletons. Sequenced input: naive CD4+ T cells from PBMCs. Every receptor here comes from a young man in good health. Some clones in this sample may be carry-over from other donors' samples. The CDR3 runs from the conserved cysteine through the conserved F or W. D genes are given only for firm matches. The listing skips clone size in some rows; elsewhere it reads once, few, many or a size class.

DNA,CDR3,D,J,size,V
TGCGCCAGCAGCTTGGCCCCAGGGGCCGCAACCCCCTACGAGCAGTACTTC,CASSLAPGAATPYEQYF,-,TRBJ2-7,-,TRBV5-1
TGCGCCAGCAGCCCGGGTGGTTTGCGGTCCTACAATGAGCAGTTCTTC,CASSPGGLRSYNEQFF,-,TRBJ2-1,-,TRBV5-1
TGTGCCAGCGGGGGGGAGGCCGGGGAGACCCAGTACTTC,CASGGEAGETQYF,TRBD2,TRBJ2-5,-,TRBV2
TGTGCCAGCAGTGGGGGGCCTGGCTACACCTTC,CASSGGPGYTF,-,TRBJ1-2,-,TRBV6-6
TGCGCCAGCAGCTCGCAAGGGACAGGGGGCGAAGGCTACACCTTC,CASSSQGTGGEGYTF,TRBD1,TRBJ1-2,once,TRBV5-1
TGTGCCAGCAGCCCGACAGGCAATCAGCCCCAGCATTTT,CASSPTGNQPQHF,-,TRBJ1-5,-,TRBV7-2
TGTGCCAGCAGTTACTGGGGGGAGTACAATGAGCAGTTCTTC,CASSYWGEYNEQFF,-,TRBJ2-1,-,TRBV6-5
TGTGCCAGTAGAAATAGGGGGTCTATCCCCTACGAGCAGTACTTC,CASRNRGSIPYEQYF,-,TRBJ2-7,-,TRBV19
TGTGCCAGCAGTGAGGGCCCGAACCTCTACGAGCAGTACTTC,CASSEGPNLYEQYF,-,TRBJ2-7,-,TRBV6-1
TGCGCCAGCAGCAGGGGACAGGGAGGAGAGACCCAGTACTTC,CASSRGQGGETQYF,TRBD1,TRBJ2-5,-,TRBV5-1
TGTGCCTGGAGTCTGACACAGGCCGGTTCACCCCTCCACTTT,CAWSLTQAGSPLHF,-,TRBJ1-6,-,TRBV30
TGCGCCAGCAGCGTCGTAACGAATGAGCAGTTCTTC,CASSVVTNEQFF,-,TRBJ2-1,-,TRBV5-1
TGTGCCAGTAGTATTCCTTGGGGTCAGGGTGGAGATTTTGGCAATCAGCCCCAGCATTTT,CASSIPWGQGGDFGNQPQHF,-,TRBJ1-5,-,TRBV19
TGTGCCAGCAGATACTCGGGAGGGAGGAGCCAAGAGACCCAGTACTTC,CASRYSGGRSQETQYF,TRBD2,TRBJ2-5,-,TRBV28
TGTGCCAGCTCAGCACGTCAGGGTGGAAGGTCTGGAAACACCATATATTTT,CASSARQGGRSGNTIYF,-,TRBJ1-3,once,TRBV18
TGTGCCAGCAGCTTTGGGGATGTACGGTACTTC,CASSFGDVRYF,-,TRBJ2-7,-,TRBV7-9